This T cell receptor (beta chain) emerged from a study of technical replicates of blood from a few donors (TCRdb year 2017). Library prep was done by the immunoSEQ multiplex PCR assay. The clones in this table, taken by TCRdb from immuneACCESS, are in-frame only. Not every clone is retained; where verified, under half of the shortfall comes from an unresolved V gene, and the cause of the rest is unknown. Present in this sample are about 88,000 clones, around 94% of which were seen just once. Together, the top ten hold about 0.23% of the sample. On this clone: Its antigen target is currently unknown. Base-call qualities are not available, and no considerably larger clone is one nucleotide away.

Sequences SGHTS (CDR1) and YDEGEE (CDR2) are obtained from the germline V gene. The CDR3 has 14 amino acids, counting the end cysteine and phenylalanine. The DNA shown is the 42-base CDR3, in frame from base 1. Between the V and J ends, shortened by 4 bases and 4 bases respectively, the junction contains 12 bases. The chain was built from TRBV5-8 and TRBJ1-5; no D gene can be assigned with confidence. The source is a human donor in good health. The sample was T cells isolated from PBMCs. The nucleotides read TGTGCCAGCAGCCTTCCGCGAGGTAATCAGCCCCAGCATTTT. Protein translation: CASSLPRGNQPQHF.